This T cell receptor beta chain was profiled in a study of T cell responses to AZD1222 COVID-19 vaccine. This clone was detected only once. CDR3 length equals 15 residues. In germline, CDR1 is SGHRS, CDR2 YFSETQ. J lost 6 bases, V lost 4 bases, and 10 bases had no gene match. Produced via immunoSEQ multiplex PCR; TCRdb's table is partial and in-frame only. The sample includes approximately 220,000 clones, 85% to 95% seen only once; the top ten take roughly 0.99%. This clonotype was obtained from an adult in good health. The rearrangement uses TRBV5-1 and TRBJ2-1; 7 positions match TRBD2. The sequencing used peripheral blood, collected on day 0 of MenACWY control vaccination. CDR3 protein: CASSTRDPGGNEQFF. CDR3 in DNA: TGCGCCAGCAGCACCCGGGACCCGGGGGGCAATGAGCAGTTCTTC.